This is a list of T cell receptor beta chains from one sample in a study of OX40 agonist ivuxolimab in advanced cancers. Sequenced by immunoSEQ multiplex PCR; TCRdb stores in-frame clones only, minus some. The sample has under 60,000 clones, around 94% seen once. The sample here was CD4+ or CD8+ T cells sorted from blood, taken in a trial of the OX40 agonist ivuxolimab. All receptors come from an adult with an advanced solid tumor such as melanoma, head and neck, liver or kidney cancer. Both conserved end residues are part of each CDR3. A D gene is named only where the DNA matches it firmly. A clone size is listed for some rows: how often the clone was seen (once, few, many), or a class if it is expanded.

size	V	J	D	CDR3	DNA
NA	TRBV11-2	TRBJ2-7	TRBD2	CASSLSGSGNEQYF	TGTGCCAGCAGCTTAAGCGGGAGCGGAAACGAGCAGTACTTC
NA	TRBV19	TRBJ2-3	TRBD1	CASSMMGQGLDTQYF	TGTGCCAGTAGTATGATGGGACAGGGTTTGGATACGCAGTATTTT
NA	TRBV6-5	TRBJ2-1	TRBD2	CASSKGLAAGVEQFF	TGTGCCAGCAGTAAGGGACTAGCGGCTGGGGTCGAGCAGTTCTTC
once	TRBV14	TRBJ1-1	NA	CASSQDQIGFIGLDTEAFF	TGTGCCAGCAGCCAAGATCAAATAGGGTTTATTGGGCTCGACACTGAAGCTTTCTTT
once	TRBV7-9	TRBJ2-4	TRBD2	CASSRLADLAKNIQYF	TGTGCCAGCAGCCGACTAGCTGACTTAGCCAAAAACATTCAGTACTTC
NA	TRBV6-6	TRBJ2-5	TRBD2	CASSYSAGVGETQYF	TGTGCCAGCAGTTACTCGGCGGGAGTGGGAGAGACCCAGTACTTC
NA	TRBV5-1	TRBJ2-3	NA	CASSSFGPPSGTDTQYF	TGCGCCAGCAGCTCCTTCGGACCGCCCAGCGGGACAGATACGCAGTATTTT
NA	TRBV6-5	TRBJ1-5	NA	CASSSRVDKHNQPQHF	TGTGCCAGCAGTTCTCGAGTAGACAAGCACAATCAGCCCCAGCATTTT
NA	TRBV11-2	TRBJ2-6	TRBD2	CASSLNWREASGANVLTF	TGTGCCAGCAGCTTAAATTGGCGGGAGGCCTCTGGGGCCAACGTCCTGACTTTC
NA	TRBV10-3	TRBJ2-6	NA	CAISDPNGFGANVLTF	TGTGCCATCAGTGACCCTAACGGGTTTGGGGCCAACGTCCTGACTTTC
NA	TRBV27	TRBJ2-1	NA	CASSLRAGIGYGSYNEQFF	TGTGCCAGCAGTTTAAGGGCAGGGATCGGATATGGCTCCTACAATGAGCAGTTCTTC
once	TRBV19	TRBJ2-6	NA	CASSSHSLYSGANVLTF	TGTGCCAGTAGTAGCCACAGCTTGTACTCTGGGGCCAACGTCCTGACTTTC
NA	TRBV18	TRBJ2-1	NA	CASSPPEGISYNEQFF	TGTGCCAGCTCACCACCCGAGGGGATCTCTTACAATGAGCAGTTCTTC
NA	TRBV5-1	TRBJ2-7	NA	CASSFRQGLYEQYF	TGCGCCAGCAGCTTTCGACAGGGACTCTACGAGCAGTACTTC
NA	TRBV7-8	TRBJ2-3	TRBD2	CASSLVTAGGSTDTQYF	TGTGCCAGCAGCTTAGTAACGGCGGGAGGTAGCACAGATACGCAGTATTTT
once	TRBV6-6	TRBJ1-1	NA	CASLRSAFSDTEAFF	TGTGCCAGCCTTAGGTCGGCGTTTTCGGACACTGAAGCTTTCTTT
NA	TRBV2	TRBJ2-3	TRBD2	CASSEVGLGGGDTQYF	TGTGCCAGCAGTGAAGTCGGGCTCGGGGGGGGAGATACGCAGTATTTT
NA	TRBV27	TRBJ1-3	NA	CASSWGGPGNTIYF	TGTGCCAGCAGTTGGGGGGGGCCCGGAAACACCATATATTTT
few	TRBV11-2	TRBJ2-7	NA	CASSFDSGWYEQYF	TGTGCCAGCAGCTTTGACTCCGGTTGGTACGAGCAGTACTTC
few	TRBV29-1	TRBJ2-3	TRBD2	CSVEYVTSGSPTDTQYF	TGCAGCGTTGAATACGTGACTAGCGGGAGTCCCACAGATACGCAGTATTTT
NA	TRBV13	TRBJ2-5	TRBD2	CASSSHSGRAFETQYF	TGTGCCAGCAGCTCACATAGCGGGAGGGCCTTTGAGACCCAGTACTTC
NA	TRBV19	TRBJ2-5	TRBD1	CASSSGDRGLQETQYF	TGTGCCAGTAGTTCGGGGGACAGGGGTTTGCAAGAGACCCAGTACTTC
NA	TRBV7-2	TRBJ1-5	TRBD1	CASSLVQGTGELNQPQHF	TGTGCCAGCAGCTTAGTTCAGGGGACAGGGGAATTAAATCAGCCCCAGCATTTT
NA	TRBV10-1	TRBJ2-1	TRBD1	CASSPGGGYNEQFF	TGCGCCAGCTCCCCAGGGGGTGGATACAATGAGCAGTTCTTC
NA	TRBV28	TRBJ2-5	NA	CASGLGGTQYF	TGTGCCAGCGGCCTCGGTGGGACCCAGTACTTC
NA	TRBV19	TRBJ1-5	NA	CASSISGNSNQPQHF	TGTGCCAGTAGTATATCTGGTAATAGCAATCAGCCCCAGCATTTT
NA	TRBV7-9	TRBJ2-2	NA	CASSPPGWVNTGELFF	TGTGCCAGCAGCCCCCCGGGGTGGGTGAACACCGGGGAGCTGTTTTTT
NA	TRBV6-1	TRBJ2-3	TRBD2	CASSDRTSGSLSTDTQYF	TGTGCCAGCAGTGACCGGACTAGCGGGAGCCTTAGCACAGATACGCAGTATTTT
NA	TRBV4-3	TRBJ2-7	TRBD2	CASSHGTSGPYEQYF	TGCGCCAGCAGCCACGGGACTAGCGGTCCCTACGAGCAGTACTTC
NA	TRBV27	TRBJ2-7	NA	CASRGLGQSTYEQYF	TGTGCCAGCAGAGGCTTAGGACAGTCAACCTACGAGCAGTACTTC
NA	TRBV2	TRBJ2-7	NA	CASSEGYSGTSPLEQYF	TGTGCCAGCAGTGAAGGATACTCCGGGACTTCTCCCCTCGAGCAGTACTTC
NA	TRBV30	TRBJ2-5	TRBD2	CAWTPSGRLFKTQYF	TGTGCCTGGACCCCTAGCGGGAGACTCTTCAAGACCCAGTACTTC
NA	TRBV27	TRBJ2-3	NA	CASSYGNTQYF	TGTGCCAGCAGTTACGGTAATACGCAGTATTTT
NA	TRBV15	TRBJ2-3	TRBD2	CATSRVGAGVLVDTQYF	TGTGCCACCAGCAGAGTTGGAGCGGGAGTGTTGGTGGATACGCAGTATTTT
NA	TRBV27	TRBJ2-5	NA	CAIPDRIRETQYF	TGTGCCATCCCCGACAGGATTCGAGAGACCCAGTACTTC
NA	TRBV11-3	TRBJ2-1	NA	CASSLALSGNEQFF	TGTGCCAGCAGCTTAGCCCTGTCGGGCAATGAGCAGTTCTTC
NA	TRBV15	TRBJ2-6	NA	CATSKGVSGANVLTF	TGTGCCACCAGTAAGGGGGTCTCTGGGGCCAACGTCCTGACTTTC
NA	TRBV7-7	TRBJ2-1	TRBD2	CASSLARISGINEQFF	TGTGCTAGCAGCTTAGCCCGGATTAGCGGGATTAATGAGCAGTTCTTC
NA	TRBV4-3	TRBJ2-5	TRBD2	CASSQTSGRGETQYF	TGCGCCAGCAGCCAGACTAGCGGGAGGGGTGAGACCCAGTACTTC
NA	TRBV28	TRBJ1-1	NA	CASSRREAFF	TGTGCCAGCAGTAGGAGAGAAGCTTTCTTT
NA	TRBV28	TRBJ1-2	NA	CASSLWGDRYGYTF	TGTGCCAGCAGTTTGTGGGGGGACCGCTATGGCTACACCTTC